This T cell receptor (beta chain) originates from a study of blood T cell repertoires in COVID-19. Across the study: From T cells, B-cell-depleted T cells, or PBMCs came the material, which was cDNA or gDNA.

Germline V CDR1 and CDR2: LNHDA, SQIVND (reference sequence). The CDR3 spans 12 residues. V was shortened by 9 bases and J by 0 bases, with 8 bases between the two germline ends. Assay used: immunoSEQ multiplex PCR; TCRdb lists only in-frame clones, some missing. The data contain more than 95,000 clones, around 90% of them seen just once; the ten biggest clones take up approximately 7.7%. The TCR was taken from a human donor in a cohort sampled during active COVID-19. The specimen sequenced was peripheral blood. J is TRBJ1-1 and V is TRBV19; no clear D. CDR3 nucleotide sequence: TGTGCCAGCCGCGATATGAACACTGAAGCTTTCTTT. Translation gives CASRDMNTEAFF. Together with reference TRBV19 and TRBJ1-1, the CDR3 gives the full variable domain: DGGITQSPKYLFRKEGQNVTLSCEQNLNHDAMYWYRQDPGQGLRLIYYSQIVNDFQKGDIAEGYSVSREKKESFPLTVTSAQKNPTAFYLCASRDMNTEAFFGQGTRLTVV.